This is a list of T cell receptor beta chains from one sample in a study of PD-1 blockade in classical Hodgkin lymphoma. The repertoire was sequenced with immunoSEQ multiplex PCR; TCRdb's copy has only in-frame clones and lacks some. The data contain about 50,000 clones, around 90% of them singletons. Sequencing used peripheral blood mononuclear cells (PBMCs), obtained before the fourth cycle of nivolumab. The receptors were gathered from a human donor with classical Hodgkin lymphoma. Each CDR3 is given with its conserved first and last residue. A D gene is named only where the DNA matches it firmly. Some rows mark clone size as missing; the rest say once, few, many or name a class of expanded clone.

d_call	clone_size	v_call	j_call	cdr3_nt	cdr3_aa
NA	NA	TRBV29-1	TRBJ2-1	TGCAGCGTTGCTCCTGACAATTTGGACAATGAGCAGTTCTTC	CSVAPDNLDNEQFF
TRBD2	NA	TRBV10-1	TRBJ2-1	TGCGCCAGCAGTGAGTCGGGACTAGGGGAGCAGTTCTTC	CASSESGLGEQFF
NA	NA	TRBV10-2	TRBJ2-5	TGCGCCAGCAGTGATACCGGAACCCAAGAGACCCAGTACTTC	CASSDTGTQETQYF
TRBD2	NA	TRBV4-1	TRBJ2-3	TGCGCCAGCAGCCACTCACTAGCGGGAGGGCCGATAGATACGCAGTATTTT	CASSHSLAGGPIDTQYF
NA	NA	TRBV19	TRBJ1-1	TGTGCCAGTTTGCAGAGCGAGGCCACTGAAGCTTTCTTT	CASLQSEATEAFF
NA	NA	TRBV7-7	TRBJ2-2	TGTGCTAGCAGCTTAGATGTCGGGAGCAGGGAGCTGTTTTTT	CASSLDVGSRELFF
NA	NA	TRBV28	TRBJ1-2	TGTGCCAGCAGTCCCCCCGCTAACTATGGCTACACCTTC	CASSPPANYGYTF
NA	NA	TRBV7-2	TRBJ2-2	TGTGCCAGCAGCTTAGCCCTCGCCGGGGAGCTGTTTTTT	CASSLALAGELFF
TRBD2	NA	TRBV11-2	TRBJ2-3	TGTGCCAGCAGCCACCGGACTAGCGGGGCCCTCACAGATACGCAGTATTTT	CASSHRTSGALTDTQYF
NA	NA	TRBV9	TRBJ2-3	TGTGCCAGCAGCGTAGTCAGTTTGGGAGATACGCAGTATTTT	CASSVVSLGDTQYF
NA	once	TRBV6-5	TRBJ2-1	TGTGCCAGCAGTTACGTCTCGGGAAATGAGCAGTTCTTC	CASSYVSGNEQFF
NA	NA	TRBV7-9	TRBJ2-7	TGTGCCAGCAGCTTAGTCCCAGGGGCTTCCTACGAGCAGTACTTC	CASSLVPGASYEQYF
TRBD2	NA	TRBV15	TRBJ2-2	TGTGCCACCAGCAGCCCCGGGACTAGCGGGAGTAGTGGAACCGGGGAGCTGTTTTTT	CATSSPGTSGSSGTGELFF
NA	NA	TRBV5-1	TRBJ1-4	TGCGCCAGCAGCTCCCCCGGGCAGGGTAATGAAAAACTGTTTTTT	CASSSPGQGNEKLFF